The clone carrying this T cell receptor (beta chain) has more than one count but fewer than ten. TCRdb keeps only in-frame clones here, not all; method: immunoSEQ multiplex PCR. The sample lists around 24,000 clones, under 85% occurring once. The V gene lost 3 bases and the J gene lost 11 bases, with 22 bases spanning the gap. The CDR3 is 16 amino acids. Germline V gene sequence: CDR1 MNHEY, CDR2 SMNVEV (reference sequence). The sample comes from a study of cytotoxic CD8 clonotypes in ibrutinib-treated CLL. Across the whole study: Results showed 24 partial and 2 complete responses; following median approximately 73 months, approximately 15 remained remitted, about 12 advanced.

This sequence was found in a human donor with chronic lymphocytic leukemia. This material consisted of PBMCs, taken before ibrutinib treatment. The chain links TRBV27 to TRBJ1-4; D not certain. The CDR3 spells CASSFQDGVPGGKLFF. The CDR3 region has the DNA TGTGCCAGCAGTTTCCAGGACGGGGTACCCGGTGGGAAACTGTTTTTT.